This note documents a single T cell receptor beta chain sequence. Authors' analysis steps: Using reference gene primer amplification, nucleated cell counts were estimated. Profiling relied on immunoSEQ multiplex PCR, and the TCRdb table lists in-frame clones only, not all of them. The D gene and trimming were derived from the DNA, and the V and J assignments and clone size from that table. The table shows tens of thousands of clones, with just over 85% occurring only once. Germline loops: CDR1 SGHDN, CDR2 FVKESK. V shed 0 bases and J shed 0 bases, with 15 bases lying between them. CDR3 size: 18 residues. This sample is part of a study of blood T cell repertoires in COVID-19. Background on the study: COVID-19 samples collected from the United States, Italy and Spain covered acute and convalescent phases. From T cells, B-cell-depleted T cells, or PBMCs came the material, which was cDNA or gDNA.

This TCR was recovered from a man between 50 and 59 years old with active COVID-19. Sequenced sample: peripheral blood. The chain joins TRBV14 to TRBJ2-1; D might be TRBD2 (6 bases). CDR3 DNA: TGTGCCAGCAGCCAAGAGGTGGTAGCGGCCAGCTCCTACAATGAGCAGTTCTTC. Translated, it gives CASSQEVVAASSYNEQFF.